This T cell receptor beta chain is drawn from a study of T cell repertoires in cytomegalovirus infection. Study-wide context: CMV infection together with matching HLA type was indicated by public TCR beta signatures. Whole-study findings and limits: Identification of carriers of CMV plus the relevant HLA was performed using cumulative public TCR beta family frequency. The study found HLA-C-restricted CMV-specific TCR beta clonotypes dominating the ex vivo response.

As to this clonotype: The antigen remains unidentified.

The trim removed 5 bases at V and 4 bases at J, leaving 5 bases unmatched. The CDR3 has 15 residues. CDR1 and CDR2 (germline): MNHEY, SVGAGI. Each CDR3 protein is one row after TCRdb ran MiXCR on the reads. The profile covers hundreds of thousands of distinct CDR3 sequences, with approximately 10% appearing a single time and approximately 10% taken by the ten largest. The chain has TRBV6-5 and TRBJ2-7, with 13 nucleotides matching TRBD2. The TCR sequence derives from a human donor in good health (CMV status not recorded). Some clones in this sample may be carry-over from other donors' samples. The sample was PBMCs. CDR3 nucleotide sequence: TGTGCCAGCAGTCATCGGACTAGCGGGGGTTACGAGCAGTACTTC. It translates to CASSHRTSGGYEQYF.